The 16 T cell receptor beta chains given below trace back to one sample, sequenced in a study of blood T cell repertoires in COVID-19. Generated by immunoSEQ multiplex PCR, the TCRdb table keeps only in-frame clones and is missing some. The sample includes some 40,000 clones, 75% to 90% of them seen just once. The sample was peripheral blood. These receptors were collected from a man aged 70-80 years with acute or convalescent COVID-19.

The V and J genes are TRBV6-5 and TRBJ1-5, with D tentatively TRBD1 (6 bases). Germline loops: CDR1 MNHEY, CDR2 SVGAGI. This CDR3 region has 13 residues. The V gene lost 6 bases and the J gene lost 3 bases, with 9 bases spanning the gap. This CDR3 reads CASRDRYNQPQHF. The CDR3 DNA is TGTGCCAGCAGGGACAGATACAATCAGCCCCAGCATTTT.

The V and J genes are TRBV19 and TRBJ1-1; 7 bases are shared with TRBD1. The length of the CDR3 is 11 residues. The V segment lost 7 bases and the J segment 10 bases; nucleotides outside the gene matches: 6. Germline V gene lookup returns CDR1 LNHDA and CDR2 SQIVND (reference sequence). The CDR3 loop is CASIEGAAAFF. The CDR3 nucleotides read TGTGCCAGTATTGAGGGGGCTGCAGCTTTCTTT. Full variable domain (missing parts from reference TRBV19 and TRBJ1-1): DGGITQSPKYLFRKEGQNVTLSCEQNLNHDAMYWYRQDPGQGLRLIYYSQIVNDFQKGDIAEGYSVSREKKESFPLTVTSAQKNPTAFYLCASIEGAAAFFGQGTRLTVV.

This clone was observed once. V and J are TRBV4-2 and TRBJ2-7; D gene ambiguous. Looked up from germline, CDR1 is LGHNA and CDR2 is YNFKEQ. V was clipped by 4 bases and J by 3 bases, with 13 bases between them. The length of the CDR3 is 14 residues. The CDR3 sequence is CASSRSLGGYEQYF. The CDR3 bases are TGTGCCAGCAGCCGAAGTCTAGGCGGCTACGAGCAGTACTTC.

This clone has only a few counts. The DNA of the CDR3 is TGTGCCAGCAGCTTAGGCCCGGCAGGGGGAAGCGAGACCCAGTACTTC. It yields the protein CASSLGPAGGSETQYF. This sequence joins TRBV7-8 and TRBJ2-5; TRBD1 matches 7 bases. In germline, CDR1 is SGHVS, CDR2 FQNEAQ. V shed 1 base and J 5 bases; nucleotides not matched to a gene: 10. The CDR3 covers 16 residues.

J is TRBJ2-2 and V is TRBV7-2; D possibly corresponds to TRBD1 (6 bases). Trimming cost V 6 bases and J 6 bases, with 11 bases left between them. This CDR3 has 13 residues. Germline CDR1 is SGHTA and CDR2 is FQGNSA. CDR3 loop: CASRFTGPGELFF. The CDR3 nucleotides are TGTGCCAGCAGGTTTACAGGGCCCGGGGAGCTGTTTTTT.

The rearrangement joins TRBV28 to TRBJ1-5; D not certain. CDR1 and CDR2 from the germline V gene are MDHEN and SYDVKM. V dropped 4 bases and J dropped 5 bases, with 6 bases sitting between them. The CDR3 consists of 12 residues. CDR3: CASSSIDQPQHF. The CDR3 bases are TGTGCCAGCAGTTCTATCGATCAGCCCCAGCATTTT.

The J gene is TRBJ2-5, the V gene TRBV5-1; D unclear. Germline V gene sequence: CDR1 SGHRS, CDR2 YFSETQ. This CDR3 has 15 residues. The V and J ends lost 0 bases and 2 bases respectively, with 11 bases between them. As DNA, the CDR3 is TGCGCCAGCAGCTTGGCGGCGGCAGTTCAAGAGACCCAGTACTTC. Its translation is CASSLAAAVQETQYF.

This sequence joins TRBV7-2 and TRBJ2-5; tentative D call: TRBD1 (6 bases). The V and J ends lost 5 bases and 1 base respectively, with 26 bases between them. The germline CDR1 and CDR2 sequences are SGHTA and FQGNSA. The CDR3 spans 19 residues. The CDR3 sequence is CASSHVVTGTTWLQETQYF. The CDR3 nucleotides read TGTGCCAGCAGCCACGTAGTGACAGGTACAACGTGGCTCCAAGAGACCCAGTACTTC.

V and J are TRBV18 and TRBJ1-3; D gene uncertain. The CDR3 is made up of 14 amino acids. Trimming took off 0 bases at V and 2 bases at J, with 5 bases between the two ends. Per germline, CDR1 KGHSH and CDR2 LQKENI. CDR3 sequence: CASSPPRPGNTIYF. The CDR3 DNA sequence: TGTGCCAGCTCACCACCGCGGCCTGGAAACACCATATATTTT. The full variable domain, rest sourced from reference TRBV18 and TRBJ1-3, is NAGVMQNPRHLVRRRGQEARLRCSPMKGHSHVYWYRQLPEEGLKFMVYLQKENIIDESGMPKERFSAEFPKEGPSILRIQQVVRGDSAAYFCASSPPRPGNTIYFGEGSWLTVV.

V gene TRBV27 combines with J gene TRBJ2-3; D is unresolved. The CDR3 contains 17 residues. V gave up 5 bases and J gave up 0 bases, with 18 bases separating them. CDR1 MNHEY and CDR2 SMNVEV come from the germline V gene (reference sequence). CDR3 protein: CASSPQILTPSTDTQYF. CDR3 coding DNA: TGTGCCAGCAGTCCACAAATATTGACTCCTAGCACAGATACGCAGTATTTT.

The chain combines TRBV5-6 with TRBJ1-2, with D maybe TRBD1 (5 bases). The V end was cut by 5 bases, the J end by 8 bases, with 16 bases between. The CDR3 runs 13 residues. Germline loops: CDR1 SGHDT, CDR2 YYEEEE. As DNA, the CDR3 is TGTGCCAGCAGTCTGAGCGGGGGAGGAGGCTACACCTTC. It encodes CASSLSGGGGYTF.

This rearrangement joins TRBV7-2 to TRBJ2-3; TRBD2 matches at 12 bases. There are 17 residues in the CDR3. Losses at the gene ends were 2 bases for V and 5 bases for J; bases not matched to a gene: 8. CDR1 SGHTA and CDR2 FQGNSA come from the germline V gene. The CDR3 nucleotides read TGTGCCAGCAGCTTAAGGACTAGCGGGAACGGGGTAGATACGCAGTATTTT. Its translation is CASSLRTSGNGVDTQYF.

This clone is a singleton in its sample. The rearrangement uses TRBV4-1 and TRBJ1-3; no definite D call. Looked up from germline, CDR1 is MGHRA and CDR2 is YSYEKL. There are 14 residues in the CDR3. V lost 2 bases and J lost 0, with 5 bases in between. The CDR3 sequence is CASSQLYSGNTIYF. CDR3 sequence (DNA): TGCGCCAGCAGCCAACTATACTCTGGAAACACCATATATTTT.

The chain has TRBV7-9 and TRBJ2-3; 13 bases map to TRBD2. V shed 4 bases, J shed 6 bases, and the junction held 7 bases outside the gene matches. This CDR3 comprises 16 residues. The germline gives CDR1 SEHNR, CDR2 FQNEAQ (reference sequence). The DNA of the CDR3 is TGTGCCAGCAGCTCAGGACTAGCGGGAGTTTCTGATACGCAGTATTTT. Its translation is CASSSGLAGVSDTQYF.

J is TRBJ2-7 and V is TRBV6-2 or TRBV6-3; tentative D call: TRBD2 (5 bases). Trimming left V 4 bases short and J 3 bases short, with 13 bases between. Germline CDR1 is MNHEY and CDR2 is SVGEGT. The CDR3 runs to 14 residues. Written as DNA, the CDR3 is TGTGCCAGCAGTTTGTCCGGGGTCGGCTACGAGCAGTACTTC. Translating gives CASSLSGVGYEQYF.

The chain recombines TRBV7-3 with TRBJ1-2; D is possibly TRBD1 (6 bases). There are 13 residues in the CDR3. The ends were cut back, 5 bases at V and 4 bases at J, with 11 bases in the middle. Germline CDR1 and CDR2: SGHTA and FQGTGA. CDR3 in amino acids: CASSRQEVYGYTF. The CDR3 DNA sequence: TGTGCCAGCAGCCGACAGGAGGTCTATGGCTACACCTTC.